The T cell receptor (beta chain) under discussion was sequenced for a study of vaccination and CD4 T cells after COVID-19. This clonotype turned up a few times. Its antigen remains unknown. Cultured CD4+ T-cell DNA underwent Oncomine TCR Beta short-read sequencing. TCRdb fed the PCR reads into MiXCR, producing one record per CDR3 protein. This sample has roughly 17,000 distinct CDR3 sequences, with roughly two fifths found just once. Treatment: roughly 11-day PBMC culture with coronavirus spike peptide pools or control peptides (ViraFEST assay). In the ViraFEST assay, peptide-pool expansion preceded TCR sequencing of expanded clonotypes. The authors replaced half the medium with fresh IL-2 medium on days 3 and 7. Trimming removed 6 bases from V and 5 bases from J, with 16 bases in between. The CDR3 contains 14 residues. Germline V CDR1 and CDR2: MGHRA, YSYEKL.

The sample consisted of CD4+ T cells from blood, cultured in vitro. The rearrangement joins TRBV4-1 to TRBJ1-1; tentative D call: TRBD1 (6 bases). The receptor's source is a human donor who had recovered from COVID-19. For the CDR3, the DNA is TGCGCCAGCAGTCCTACCCGGGGGCGGACTGAAGCTTTCTTT. It encodes CASSPTRGRTEAFF.